This T cell receptor beta chain came from a study of blood T cell repertoires in COVID-19. Across the whole study: Specimens from acute and convalescent COVID-19 originated in the United States, Italy and Spain. T cells, B-cell-depleted T cells, or PBMCs provided the cDNA or gDNA that served as material.

As processed by the authors: Using reference gene primer amplification, nucleated cell counts were estimated. This table comes from immunoSEQ multiplex PCR, and its TCRdb copy is limited to in-frame clones, with some not included. Clone size and the V and J calls come from that table; the DNA yielded D and trimming. Counted here are 300,000 or so clones, about nine tenths occurring once; the ten biggest clones make up less than 3.5%. Germline lookup yields CDR1 SGHRS and CDR2 YFSETQ. Unmatched junction bases numbered 8, after V lost 4 bases and J lost 1 base. The CDR3 is 16 residues long. Sequencing used peripheral blood. V and J are TRBV5-1 and TRBJ1-1; TRBD1 aligns across 9 bases. The source of this sequence is a woman aged 25 to 39 with COVID-19, enrolled during active disease. Written as DNA, the CDR3 is TGCGCCAGCAGCACGGGACAGGGTATCTGGAACACTGAAGCTTTCTTT. Its translation is CASSTGQGIWNTEAFF. The whole variable domain, filled in from reference TRBV5-1 and TRBJ1-1, reads KAGVTQTPRYLIKTRGQQVTLSCSPISGHRSVSWYQQTPGQGLQFLFEYFSETQRNKGNFPGRFSGRQFSNSRSEMNVSTLELGDSALYLCASSTGQGIWNTEAFFGQGTRLTVV.